One and the same sample provided the 31 T cell receptor beta chains below, sequenced in a study of CD8 T cells in ankylosing spondylitis. General study results and limits: What appeared characteristic of ankylosing spondylitis blood was a TCR beta motif of under 10 highly homologous variants.

Using its own MiXCR run on the 5' RACE reads, TCRdb lists one record per CDR3 protein. This sample has 670,000 or so distinct CDR3 sequences, with under 20% found just once. The antigens these receptors bind are not known. Input material: blood, either unsorted or a sorted T cell fraction (not recorded which). These TCRs come from a male donor with ankylosing spondylitis.

There are many counts of this clonotype. This CDR3 is CASSFEGAHQETQYF. Here the CDR3 DNA reads TGTGCCAGCAGCTTTGAAGGGGCCCACCAAGAGACCCAGTACTTC. The J gene is TRBJ2-5, the V gene TRBV7-9; D may be TRBD1 (5 bases). The CDR3 sequence is 15 residues long. CDR1 SEHNR and CDR2 FQNEAQ come from the germline V gene (reference sequence). Trimming removed 3 bases at V and 0 bases at J, with 11 bases between.

This clonotype showed up just a few times. The V gene is TRBV10-3, the J gene TRBJ2-7; D gene ambiguous. The CDR3 has 13 amino acids. The V and J ends lost 2 bases and 0 bases respectively, with 5 bases between them. Per the germline V gene, CDR1 is ENHRY and CDR2 is SYGVKD. The CDR3 sequence: CAISEGFSYEQYF. Here the CDR3 DNA reads TGTGCCATCAGTGAGGGGTTCTCCTACGAGCAGTACTTC.

The rearrangement joins TRBV6-1 to TRBJ2-1; 7 bases line up with TRBD1. Germline V gene data show CDR1 as MNHNS and CDR2 as SASEGT. V dropped 6 bases and J dropped 0; count of bases not matched to a gene: 5. The CDR3 runs to 15 residues. The CDR3 sequence is CASRNRDSSYNEQFF. Here the CDR3 DNA reads TGTGCCAGCAGAAACCGGGACAGCTCCTACAATGAGCAGTTCTTC.

This clonotype was seen a few times. The genes are TRBV20-1 and TRBJ2-4; D may be TRBD1 (6 bases). V was shortened by 3 bases and J by 1 base, with 10 bases between the two germline ends. The CDR3 spans 14 residues. In germline, CDR1 is DFQATT, CDR2 SNEGSKA (reference sequence). The CDR3 protein is CSASLQGAKNIQYF. The CDR3 region has the DNA TGCAGTGCTAGCTTGCAGGGGGCCAAAAACATTCAGTACTTC.

The chain couples TRBV4-1 to TRBJ1-5; no reliable D call. V was pared by 4 bases and J by 1 base, with 11 bases between. The germline CDR1 and CDR2 sequences are MGHRA and YSYEKL. The CDR3 length is 15 residues. The CDR3 DNA follows: TGCGCCAGCAGCCCCTATCTGGGGAGCAATCAGCCCCAGCATTTT. It specifies CASSPYLGSNQPQHF.

This clonotype was counted between two and nine times. CDR3 in DNA: TGTGCCTGGAGTGTACTTGTGGGACAGGGGATTGAAAAACTGTTTTTT. Protein product: CAWSVLVGQGIEKLFF. This sequence joins TRBV30 and TRBJ1-4, with TRBD1 matching 10 bases. V lost 0 bases, J lost 7 bases, and 8 bases stayed unmatched. CDR3 length equals 16 residues. Looked up from germline, CDR1 is GTSNPN and CDR2 is SVGIG (reference sequence).

Only a few counts were recorded for this clonotype. The chain is built from TRBV24-1 and TRBJ1-2, with a weak D call TRBD1 (5 bases). The CDR3 contains 13 residues. Trimming took off 3 bases at V and 7 bases at J, with 11 bases between the two ends. Germline CDR1 is KGHDR and CDR2 is SFDVKD. The CDR3 is CATSDGLGGGYTF. The CDR3 DNA reads as TGTGCCACCAGTGATGGCCTGGGGGGTGGCTACACCTTC.

V usage is TRBV24-1 and J usage is TRBJ2-3, with D tentatively TRBD2 (5 bases). The CDR3 length is 13 residues. Germline CDR1 reads KGHDR; CDR2 reads SFDVKD. V lost 8 bases and J lost 1, with 9 bases in between. In nucleotides, the CDR3 is TGTGCCACCACCGGAGGAGGCACAGATACGCAGTATTTT. Protein sequence: CATTGGGTDTQYF.

The sample holds a few counts of this clonotype. This chain uses TRBV4-1 with TRBJ1-5, with D possibly matching TRBD1 (5 bases). CDR1 and CDR2 from the germline V gene are MGHRA and YSYEKL. The CDR3 has 16 amino acids. V gave up 0 bases and J gave up 4 bases, with 13 bases separating them. In DNA form, the CDR3 reads TGCGCCAGCAGCCAAGATGTTGCGACAGCTAATCAGCCCCAGCATTTT. The encoded protein is CASSQDVATANQPQHF.

The chain links TRBV28 to TRBJ2-6; 8 positions match TRBD1. In germline, CDR1 is MDHEN, CDR2 SYDVKM. This CDR3 has 16 residues. Trimming cost V 6 bases and J 7 bases; bases outside gene matches: 11. DNA for the CDR3: TGTGCCAGCAGCTCCAGCCGACAGGGGAGAGCCAACGTCCTGACTTTC. This translates into CASSSSRQGRANVLTF.

V gene TRBV10-3 combines with J gene TRBJ1-5, with 7 bases identical to TRBD1. Trimming removed 10 bases from V and 4 bases from J; junction bases left unmatched: 7. The CDR3 spans 13 residues. Per germline, CDR1 ENHRY and CDR2 SYGVKD. The CDR3 region is CATNQGENQPQHF. The CDR3 region has the DNA TGTGCCACCAATCAGGGGGAAAATCAGCCCCAGCATTTT.

This clonotype has only a few counts. The rearrangement uses TRBV12-3 or TRBV12-4 and TRBJ2-6; weak D call: TRBD1 (5 bases). Trimming took 6 bases from V and 2 from J, leaving 8 bases between them. The CDR3 is 14 residues long. CDR3 bases: TGTGCCAGCAGAAGGGGCACTGGGGCCAACGTCCTGACTTTC. Its protein is CASRRGTGANVLTF.

This CDR3 is CASSLATSGTYEQYF. CDR3 nucleotides: TGCGCCAGCAGCTTGGCCACTAGCGGGACCTACGAGCAGTACTTC. The chain recombines TRBV5-1 with TRBJ2-7; 10 nucleotides agree with TRBD2. CDR1 is SGHRS and CDR2 is YFSETQ in the germline V gene. CDR3 length: 15 amino acids. V lost 0 bases and J lost 2; bases outside the gene matches: 2.

This clonotype was detected only a few times. The chain is built from TRBV3-1 and TRBJ2-1; D perhaps matches TRBD2 (6 bases). V was shortened by 0 bases and J by 8 bases, with 11 bases between the two germline ends. CDR3 length: 14 residues. Germline values: CDR1 LGHDT, CDR2 YNNKEL (reference sequence). This CDR3 is CASSQDDGGYEQFF. DNA of the CDR3: TGTGCCAGCAGCCAAGACGATGGAGGGTATGAGCAGTTCTTC.

Concerning this clonotype itself: A much more abundant neighbour one base away suggests this may be a read error. Because the CDR3 is missing its conserved closing phenylalanine or tryptophan, this is likely a read error. The rearrangement uses TRBV2 and TRBJ1-1; a possible D gene is TRBD1 (6 bases). The CDR3 contains 12 residues. The germline V and J ends were trimmed by 8 bases and 3 bases, with 10 bases remaining between them. The germline gives CDR1 SNHLY, CDR2 FYNNEI. This chain's CDR3 is CASSGQYTEAFL. In nucleotides, the CDR3 is TGTGCCAGCTCTGGACAGTACACTGAAGCTTTCCTT.

J is TRBJ2-1 and V is TRBV27, with 7 bases identical to TRBD2. Germline-derived CDR1 and CDR2 are MNHEY and SMNVEV (reference sequence). J was trimmed by 7 bases and V by 9 bases; bases with no gene match: 12. There are 14 residues in the CDR3. The CDR3: CASKGAGRYNEQFF. The DNA of the CDR3 is TGTGCCAGTAAAGGAGCGGGAAGATATAATGAGCAGTTCTTC.

This clonotype has more than one count but fewer than ten. The genes are TRBV24-1 and TRBJ1-5; D gene unclear. This CDR3 is 12 amino acids long. Germline lookup yields CDR1 KGHDR and CDR2 SFDVKD. The CDR3 here is CAAGGFGQPQHF. CDR3 nucleotides: TGTGCAGCCGGCGGGTTCGGCCAGCCCCAGCATTTT.

This chain uses TRBV6-1 with TRBJ1-3; D is unresolved. Germline values: CDR1 MNHNS, CDR2 SASEGT. This CDR3 is built from 14 residues. Trimming cost V 5 bases and J 0 bases, with 8 bases left between them. The CDR3 loop reads CASSTVNSGNTIYF. DNA for the CDR3: TGTGCCAGCAGTACCGTCAACTCTGGAAACACCATATATTTT.

This sequence joins TRBV20-1 and TRBJ2-2; TRBD2 aligns across 7 bases. V was clipped by 6 bases and J by 3 bases; unmatched bases: 7. Germline CDR1 DFQATT, CDR2 SNEGSKA (reference sequence). This CDR3 region has 14 residues. The CDR3 sequence is CSASGGSDTGELFF. The CDR3 coding sequence is TGCAGTGCCTCGGGGGGTTCGGACACCGGGGAGCTGTTTTTT.

The rearrangement links TRBV20-1 to TRBJ2-3, with D uncertain. V dropped 5 bases and J dropped 0 bases, with 6 bases sitting between them. The CDR3 length is 12 residues. Germline V gene sequence: CDR1 DFQATT, CDR2 SNEGSKA (reference sequence). This chain's CDR3 is CSAATSTDTQYF. In nucleotides, the CDR3 is TGCAGTGCTGCAACTAGCACAGATACGCAGTATTTT.

The chain links TRBV6-5 to TRBJ2-7; D perhaps matches TRBD1 (6 bases). This CDR3 spans 14 amino acids. CDR1 is MNHEY and CDR2 is SVGAGI in the germline V gene. V gave up 2 bases and J gave up 2 bases, with 10 bases separating them. CDR3 loop: CASSYRQAPYEQYF. The CDR3 DNA reads as TGTGCCAGCAGTTACCGACAGGCCCCCTACGAGCAGTACTTC.

V gene TRBV4-1 combines with J gene TRBJ2-1; D may be TRBD1 or TRBD2 (5 bases each). Between the trimmed V and J ends, which lost 0 bases and 0 bases, there was a span of 12 bases. The CDR3 spans 17 residues. Germline V gives CDR1 MGHRA, CDR2 YSYEKL. CDR3 loop: CASSQDNGASSYNEQFF. In DNA form, the CDR3 reads TGCGCCAGCAGCCAAGACAACGGGGCCAGCTCCTACAATGAGCAGTTCTTC.

This clonotype was seen only a few times. The rearrangement links TRBV27 to TRBJ2-2; maybe TRBD1 (6 bases). V gave up 5 bases and J gave up 6 bases, with 13 bases separating them. Germline assignment: CDR1 MNHEY and CDR2 SMNVEV (reference sequence). The CDR3 runs 14 residues. For the CDR3, the DNA is TGTGCCAGCAGTAGGGGGTGGGGGTCCGGGGAGCTGTTTTTT. The encoded protein is CASSRGWGSGELFF.

The chain is built from TRBV6-1 and TRBJ2-2; TRBD1 matches at 8 bases. CDR3 size: 14 residues. The trim removed 6 bases at V and 8 bases at J, leaving 8 bases unmatched. Per germline, CDR1 MNHNS and CDR2 SASEGT. Written as DNA, the CDR3 is TGTGCCAGCAGCCTTTTGACAGGGGTAGGGGAGCTGTTTTTT. Protein: CASSLLTGVGELFF.

This clonotype was counted ten times or more. The gene calls are TRBV29-1 and TRBJ1-1; a weak D match, TRBD1 (5 bases). The V gene lost 8 bases and the J gene lost 2 bases, with 12 bases spanning the gap. Germline assignment: CDR1 SQVTM and CDR2 ANQGSEA. The length of the CDR3 is 12 residues. The CDR3 region has the DNA TGCAGCCTCGGGGGGGGTAACACTGAAGCTTTCTTT. Protein sequence: CSLGGGNTEAFF.

The genes are TRBV13 and TRBJ2-2; 10 bases are a match to TRBD2. CDR3 length: 19 amino acids. After removal of 1 base from V and 3 bases from J, the junction contained 11 bases not matched to a gene. Germline CDR1 and CDR2: PRHDT and FYEKMQ (reference sequence). In DNA form, the CDR3 reads TGTGCCAGCAGCTTAGCCTTCGTAATAGCGGGGGGAGACACCGGGGAGCTGTTTTTT. Its protein is CASSLAFVIAGGDTGELFF.

The genes are TRBV4-1 and TRBJ1-1; D unclear. CDR3 length: 16 amino acids. V was cut by 1 base and J by 0 bases, with 12 bases left in between. The V gene's germline CDR1 is MGHRA and CDR2 YSYEKL. The DNA for the CDR3 is TGCGCCAGCAGCCAAGGTTTGCGGACCTTGAACACTGAAGCTTTCTTT. It is translated as CASSQGLRTLNTEAFF.

This chain joins TRBV27 and TRBJ1-5, with 8 bases fitting TRBD1. CDR1 MNHEY and CDR2 SMNVEV come from the germline V gene (reference sequence). The CDR3 spans 14 residues. Trimming cost V 6 bases and J 4 bases; bases outside gene matches: 5. In DNA form, the CDR3 reads TGTGCCAGCAGATCACAGGGGGGGAATCAGCCCCAGCATTTT. As protein: CASRSQGGNQPQHF.

V usage is TRBV4-3 and J usage is TRBJ1-1; D gene ambiguous. V was pared by 0 bases and J by 4 bases, with 6 bases between. The length of the CDR3 is 13 residues. The germline CDR1 and CDR2 sequences are LGHNA and YSLEER. The CDR3 nucleotides are TGCGCCAGCAGCCAAGATCGGGGCACTGAAGCTTTCTTT. It is translated as CASSQDRGTEAFF.

This CDR3 is CASRVTTGSSYNEQFF. Written as DNA, the CDR3 is TGCGCCAGCAGGGTAACGACAGGGAGCTCCTACAATGAGCAGTTCTTC. This chain joins TRBV5-1 and TRBJ2-1; 7 bases are a match to TRBD1. This CDR3 has 16 residues. Germline values: CDR1 SGHRS, CDR2 YFSETQ. With V trimmed by 5 bases and J by 0 bases, 8 bases remained unmatched.

This clonotype has a single count. The rearrangement uses TRBV27 and TRBJ1-5, with D maybe TRBD1 (5 bases). Deletions cut 6 bases from V and 0 bases from J, with 15 bases between. CDR1 is MNHEY and CDR2 is SMNVEV in the germline V gene (reference sequence). The CDR3 is 16 residues long. The CDR3 region is CASSPSQVYSNQPQHF. The CDR3 DNA follows: TGTGCCAGCAGCCCCTCACAGGTGTATAGCAATCAGCCCCAGCATTTT.